Each of the 4 T cell receptor beta chains below was sequenced from the same sample in a study of breast tumors, draining lymph nodes, adjacent tissues. Each CDR3 protein is one row after TCRdb ran MiXCR on the multiplex PCR reads. Here the sample spans approximately 40,000 distinct CDR3 sequences, about 36% being singletons. The sample comprised breast tumor tissue. The receptors were sampled from a female donor with breast cancer. Some clones in this sample may be carry-over from other donors' samples.

In this sample, this clonotype turned up many times. V and J are TRBV5-1 and TRBJ2-5; perhaps TRBD2 as D (6 bases). Looked up from germline, CDR1 is SGHRS and CDR2 is YFSETQ. This CDR3 region has 15 residues. Trimming cost V 1 base and J 3 bases, with 13 bases left between them. CDR3 region: CASSLTSRGEETQYF. The CDR3 DNA follows: TGCGCCAGCAGCTTGACTAGCCGCGGAGAAGAGACCCAGTACTTC.

The table lists this clonotype with many counts. The chain joins TRBV7-8 to TRBJ2-7; TRBD2 might be the D (6 bases). Looked up from germline, CDR1 is SGHVS and CDR2 is FQNEAQ. The V gene lost 0 bases and the J gene lost 3 bases, with 9 bases spanning the gap. CDR3 length: 14 amino acids. The CDR3 here is CASSLAGGSYEQYF. The CDR3 region has the DNA TGTGCCAGCAGCTTAGCGGGAGGAAGCTACGAGCAGTACTTC.

This clonotype was found many times. This chain joins TRBV2 and TRBJ2-3; unclear D gene. Germline V CDR1 and CDR2: SNHLY, FYNNEI. V was shortened by 3 bases and J by 0 bases, with 10 bases between the two germline ends. This CDR3 has 15 amino acids. CDR3 nucleotides: TGTGCCAGCAGTGATCGGAGCGAAAGCACAGATACGCAGTATTTT. Translating gives CASSDRSESTDTQYF.

In this sample, this clonotype turned up many times. This sequence joins TRBV5-1 and TRBJ2-1, with D unclear. The CDR3 length is 14 residues. In germline, CDR1 is SGHRS, CDR2 YFSETQ. Trimming left V 1 base short and J 3 bases short, with 8 bases between. In nucleotides, the CDR3 is TGCGCCAGCAGCTTGAGCATCGGCTACAATGAGCAGTTCTTC. It codes for CASSLSIGYNEQFF. The variable domain in full, with the rest retrieved from reference TRBV5-1 and TRBJ2-1, is KAGVTQTPRYLIKTRGQQVTLSCSPISGHRSVSWYQQTPGQGLQFLFEYFSETQRNKGNFPGRFSGRQFSNSRSEMNVSTLELGDSALYLCASSLSIGYNEQFFGPGTRLTVL.